Each of the 26 T cell receptor beta chains below was sequenced from the same sample in a study of long-term antiretroviral therapy in people with HIV. Sequencing relied on immunoSEQ assay v3.0, run at survey level. The data were produced by immunoSEQ multiplex PCR, yet TCRdb's version contains in-frame clones alone and is incomplete. Altogether some 33,000 clones are present, roughly 82% being singletons, with the ten largest covering approximately 6.2%. The sample was unsorted PBMCs, taken 0.6 years after starting antiretroviral therapy. These receptors came from a young man with HIV.

The rearrangement links TRBV27 to TRBJ2-1, with D perhaps TRBD1 or TRBD2 (5 bases each). The CDR3 runs to 15 residues. Germline V gene sequence: CDR1 MNHEY, CDR2 SMNVEV (reference sequence). V was trimmed by 6 bases and J by 6 bases, leaving 18 bases between them. The CDR3 DNA follows: TGTGCCAGCAGCACCGGGACCGGATACTTCAATGAGCAGTTCTTC. Encoded protein: CASSTGTGYFNEQFF.

The gene calls are TRBV5-6 and TRBJ1-4; D remains ambiguous. This CDR3 spans 15 amino acids. Germline V gives CDR1 SGHDT, CDR2 YYEEEE. V lost 2 bases and J 2 bases, leaving 10 bases between the germline ends. The CDR3 reads CASSFLGLTNEKLFF. The CDR3 DNA is TGTGCCAGCAGCTTTCTAGGGCTGACTAATGAAAAACTGTTTTTT.

The gene calls are TRBV6-5 and TRBJ1-5, with D perhaps TRBD1 (5 bases). Trimming took 0 bases from V and 3 from J, leaving 9 bases between them. The CDR3 is 15 residues long. Germline loops: CDR1 MNHEY, CDR2 SVGAGI. CDR3 amino acids: CASSYSTGANQPQHF. For the CDR3, the DNA is TGTGCCAGCAGTTACTCCACAGGAGCCAATCAGCCCCAGCATTTT.

This clone has a single count. The chain uses TRBV25-1 and TRBJ2-1, with 10 bases matching TRBD2. J was trimmed by 5 bases and V by 6 bases; bases with no gene match: 4. Germline V gene sequence: CDR1 MGHDK, CDR2 SYGVNS. The CDR3 consists of 14 residues. The chain's CDR3 is CASRGAGGNNEQFF. Written as DNA, the CDR3 is TGTGCCAGCAGGGGAGCGGGAGGGAACAATGAGCAGTTCTTC.

The chain has TRBV28 and TRBJ1-3; the match to TRBD1 covers 7 bases. CDR3 length: 15 amino acids. V shed 6 bases and J 0 bases; nucleotides not matched to a gene: 5. CDR1 and CDR2 (germline): MDHEN, SYDVKM. Here the CDR3 reads CASSQGGFSGNTIYF. The CDR3 DNA reads TGTGCCAGCAGCCAGGGGGGCTTCTCTGGAAACACCATATATTTT.

The chain links TRBV29-1 to TRBJ1-4; the match to TRBD1 covers 9 bases. CDR1 and CDR2 from the germline V gene are SQVTM and ANQGSEA. With 7 bases clipped from V and 10 bases from J, the junction kept 7 bases outside the gene matches. The CDR3 covers 12 residues. The CDR3 sequence: CSERTGEGKLFF. CDR3 DNA: TGCAGCGAAAGGACAGGGGAAGGAAAACTGTTTTTT.

The chain combines TRBV29-1 with TRBJ2-5; 11 nucleotides agree with TRBD2. Germline CDR1 is SQVTM and CDR2 is ANQGSEA. Losses at the gene ends were 2 bases for V and 4 bases for J; bases not matched to a gene: 15. The CDR3 extends over 18 amino acids. In nucleotides, the CDR3 is TGCAGCGTTGAAACCCAGCCTACTAGCGGGAGCCTTGGAGAGACCCAGTACTTC. Translating it yields CSVETQPTSGSLGETQYF.

The chain employs TRBV7-2 and TRBJ2-3; possible D gene TRBD2, 5 bases. Between the trimmed V and J ends, which lost 3 bases and 0 bases, there was a span of 10 bases. The CDR3 runs to 15 residues. Germline values: CDR1 SGHTA, CDR2 FQGNSA. Here the CDR3 reads CASSFGLSSTDTQYF. CDR3 nucleotides: TGTGCCAGCAGCTTTGGACTTTCCAGCACAGATACGCAGTATTTT.

For this clone: One end of the junction varies from germline; a read error may be responsible. The rearrangement links TRBV5-4 to TRBJ1-3; D unresolved. CDR3 length equals 17 residues. CDR1 and CDR2 (germline): SGHNT, YYREEE (reference sequence). The CDR3 region has the DNA TGCGCCAGCAGCCAAAGACACGGCGGAAGAAGGGGAAACACCATATATTTT. It codes for CASSQRHGGRRGNTIYF.

V is TRBV27 and J is TRBJ2-1; 11 bases map to TRBD1. V was clipped by 5 bases and J by 10 bases; unmatched bases: 7. The CDR3 spans 14 residues. Looked up from germline, CDR1 is MNHEY and CDR2 is SMNVEV (reference sequence). CDR3 DNA sequence: TGTGCCAGCAGTCCACGGACAGGGGGCCTCGAGCAGTTCTTC. Translating it yields CASSPRTGGLEQFF.

The chain combines TRBV6-5 with TRBJ2-7; 8 bases are shared with TRBD2. The CDR3 extends over 13 amino acids. Germline CDR1 reads MNHEY; CDR2 reads SVGAGI. Germline trimming cut 8 bases from V and 2 bases from J; bases unmatched to any gene: 5. CDR3 loop: CASGPGGAYEQYF. CDR3 in DNA: TGTGCCAGCGGGCCGGGAGGGGCCTACGAGCAGTACTTC.

This chain uses TRBV28 with TRBJ1-1, with D tentatively TRBD1 (6 bases). Trimming stripped 1 base from V and 1 base from J, with 10 bases between. CDR3 length: 15 residues. CDR1 is MDHEN and CDR2 is SYDVKM in the germline V gene. As DNA, the CDR3 is TGTGCCAGCAGTTTATATGGCAGGGGGAACACTGAAGCTTTCTTT. It is translated as CASSLYGRGNTEAFF. Full variable domain (missing parts from reference TRBV28 and TRBJ1-1): DVKVTQSSRYLVKRTGEKVFLECVQDMDHENMFWYRQDPGLGLRLIYFSYDVKMKEKGDIPEGYSVSREKKERFSLILESASTNQTSMYLCASSLYGRGNTEAFFGQGTRLTVV.

This rearrangement joins TRBV10-3 to TRBJ2-7, with a tentative D call TRBD2 (6 bases). Per the germline V gene, CDR1 is ENHRY and CDR2 is SYGVKD. CDR3 length equals 12 residues. The CDR3 DNA sequence: TGTGCTACTACCCCGGACTATCTCGAGCAGTACTTC. This encodes CATTPDYLEQYF.

This clone occurred a few times. V usage is TRBV10-3 and J usage is TRBJ2-1; D might be TRBD1 or TRBD2, each matching 5 bases. The length of the CDR3 is 15 residues. From germline, CDR1 is ENHRY and CDR2 SYGVKD. V shed 3 bases and J shed 4 bases, with 13 bases lying between them. The CDR3 coding sequence is TGTGCCATCAGTGACCGGGACGGGGATTACAATGAGCAGTTCTTC. Translating it yields CAISDRDGDYNEQFF.

Worth noting for this clone: Other DNA sequences in this specimen translate into the identical CDR3. This chain connects TRBV6-6 to TRBJ2-2, with unresolved D. Trimming pared 3 bases from V and 6 bases from J, leaving 2 bases between. Germline CDR1 and CDR2: MNHNY and SVGAGI (reference sequence). The length of the CDR3 is 11 residues. The CDR3 protein is CASSYPGELFF. CDR3 nucleotide sequence: TGTGCCAGCAGTTATCCCGGGGAGCTGTTTTTT.

CDR3 in amino acids: CASSGGWQANGYTF. The CDR3 bases are TGTGCCAGCAGCGGGGGCTGGCAGGCCAATGGCTACACCTTC. The chain carries TRBV7-8 and TRBJ1-2; a possible D gene is TRBD1 (6 bases). This CDR3 contains 14 residues. The ends were cut back, 5 bases at V and 6 bases at J, with 16 bases in the middle. Per the germline V gene, CDR1 is SGHVS and CDR2 is FQNEAQ.

The chain is built from TRBV2 and TRBJ1-5; D ambiguous. Trimming cost V 7 bases and J 6 bases, with 13 bases left between them. CDR3 length: 13 residues. Germline V lookup: CDR1 SNHLY, CDR2 FYNNEI. The CDR3: CASTGGFSQPQHF. CDR3 nucleotide sequence: TGTGCCAGCACGGGTGGTTTTAGTCAGCCCCAGCATTTT.

The DNA for the CDR3 is TGTGCCAGCAGCTTAACAGGGGTGAACACTGAAGCTTTCTTT. The encoded protein is CASSLTGVNTEAFF. The chain joins TRBV7-3 to TRBJ1-1, with a weak D call TRBD1 (5 bases). There are 14 residues in the CDR3. V was pared by 0 bases and J by 0 bases, with 5 bases between. Per the germline V gene, CDR1 is SGHTA and CDR2 is FQGTGA.

The J gene is TRBJ1-5, the V gene TRBV28; 7 nucleotides match TRBD1. Germline V gene lookup returns CDR1 MDHEN and CDR2 SYDVKM. J was trimmed by 2 bases and V by 8 bases; bases with no gene match: 3. The CDR3 extends over 13 amino acids. The CDR3 loop reads CASLDRGNQPQHF. CDR3 bases: TGTGCCAGCCTCGACAGGGGCAATCAGCCCCAGCATTTT.

This chain links TRBV7-2 with TRBJ2-7; 7 bases fit TRBD2. Germline CDR1 is SGHTA and CDR2 is FQGNSA. The V gene end was trimmed by 5 bases and the J gene end by 4 bases; junction bases not matched to a gene: 17. The CDR3 has 17 residues. The CDR3 loop reads CASSVLGRDYYKYEQYF. In DNA, the CDR3 is TGTGCCAGCAGCGTACTCGGAAGGGACTACTACAAATACGAGCAGTACTTC.

The chain combines TRBV13 with TRBJ2-5; TRBD2 agrees at 10 bases. The V gene's germline CDR1 is PRHDT and CDR2 FYEKMQ (reference sequence). After removal of 4 bases from V and 9 bases from J, the junction contained 11 bases not matched to a gene. The CDR3 extends over 15 amino acids. CDR3 sequence (DNA): TGTGCCAGCAGCTCAATAGCGGGAGGATCAGAAGCCCAGTACTTC. It specifies CASSSIAGGSEAQYF.

The V gene is TRBV4-2, the J gene TRBJ2-3; no firm D call. The V and J ends lost 2 bases and 0 bases respectively, with 3 bases between them. The germline V gene encodes CDR1 LGHNA and CDR2 YNFKEQ. This CDR3 has 13 residues. Here the CDR3 DNA reads TGTGCCAGCAGCCAAACCAGCACAGATACGCAGTATTTT. Its translation is CASSQTSTDTQYF.

The V gene is TRBV14, the J gene TRBJ1-3, with D unclear. In germline, CDR1 is SGHDN, CDR2 FVKESK. The germline V and J ends were trimmed by 3 bases and 0 bases, with 24 bases remaining between them. The CDR3 consists of 20 residues. The CDR3 nucleotides are TGTGCCAGCAGCCATCATCTCGCCAACCGCCCGGTATACTCTGGAAACACCATATATTTT. Translated, it gives CASSHHLANRPVYSGNTIYF.

The rearrangement joins TRBV7-9 to TRBJ1-1, with D perhaps matching TRBD1 (6 bases). V was shortened by 1 base and J by 11 bases, with 20 bases between the two germline ends. The CDR3 extends over 15 amino acids. CDR1 and CDR2 from the germline V gene are SEHNR and FQNEAQ (reference sequence). The CDR3 DNA follows: TGTGCCAGCAGCTTAGTAGGGGGTACCCCGCTTCTGGCTTTCTTT. Its translation: CASSLVGGTPLLAFF.

The chain has TRBV7-9 and TRBJ2-1; 9 nucleotides agree with TRBD2. The germline CDR1 and CDR2 sequences are SEHNR and FQNEAQ (reference sequence). V shed 4 bases and J 2 bases; nucleotides not matched to a gene: 15. The CDR3 length is 19 residues. The CDR3 DNA sequence: TGTGCCAGCAGCTCTGATAGCGGGAGTTGGGGCAGCCCCTACAATGAGCAGTTCTTC. Translating it yields CASSSDSGSWGSPYNEQFF.

J is TRBJ1-1 and V is TRBV5-6; D is perhaps TRBD1 (5 bases). V shed 5 bases and J shed 8 bases, with 13 bases lying between them. Germline lookup yields CDR1 SGHDT and CDR2 YYEEEE. This CDR3 spans 12 amino acids. CDR3 bases: TGTGCCAGCAGTGGGGCTCTTACAGAAGCTTTCTTT. This codes for CASSGALTEAFF.